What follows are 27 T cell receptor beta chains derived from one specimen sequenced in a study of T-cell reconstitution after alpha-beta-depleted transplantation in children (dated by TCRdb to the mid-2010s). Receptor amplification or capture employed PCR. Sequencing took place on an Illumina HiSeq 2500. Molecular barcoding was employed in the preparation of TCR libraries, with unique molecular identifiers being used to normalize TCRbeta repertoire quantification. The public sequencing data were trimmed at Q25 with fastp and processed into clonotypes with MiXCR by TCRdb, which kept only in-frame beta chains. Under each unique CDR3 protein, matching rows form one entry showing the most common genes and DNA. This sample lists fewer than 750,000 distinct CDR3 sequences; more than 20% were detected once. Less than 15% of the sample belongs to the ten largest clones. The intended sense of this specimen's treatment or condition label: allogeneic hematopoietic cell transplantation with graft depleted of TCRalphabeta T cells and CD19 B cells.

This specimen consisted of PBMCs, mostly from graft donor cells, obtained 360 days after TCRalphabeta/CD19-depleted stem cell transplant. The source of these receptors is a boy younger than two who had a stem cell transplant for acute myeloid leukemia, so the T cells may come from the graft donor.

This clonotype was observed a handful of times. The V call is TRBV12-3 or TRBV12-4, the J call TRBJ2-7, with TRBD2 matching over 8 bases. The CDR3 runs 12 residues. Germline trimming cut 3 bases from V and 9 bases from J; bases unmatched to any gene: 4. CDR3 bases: TGTGCCAGCAGTTTTGGCGGGGGGCCGCAGTACTTC. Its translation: CASSFGGGPQYF.

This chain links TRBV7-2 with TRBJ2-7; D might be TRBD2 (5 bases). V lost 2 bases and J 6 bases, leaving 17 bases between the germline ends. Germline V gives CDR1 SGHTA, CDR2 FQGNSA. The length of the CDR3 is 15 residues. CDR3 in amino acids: CASSLLPTNLGEQYF. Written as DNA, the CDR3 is TGTGCCAGCAGCTTACTCCCGACTAATTTGGGCGAGCAGTACTTC. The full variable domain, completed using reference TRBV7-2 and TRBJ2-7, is GAGVSQSPSNKVTEKGKDVELRCDPISGHTALYWYRQSLGQGLEFLIYFQGNSAPDKSGLPSDRFSAERTGGSVSTLTIQRTQQEDSAVYLCASSLLPTNLGEQYFGPGTRLTVT.

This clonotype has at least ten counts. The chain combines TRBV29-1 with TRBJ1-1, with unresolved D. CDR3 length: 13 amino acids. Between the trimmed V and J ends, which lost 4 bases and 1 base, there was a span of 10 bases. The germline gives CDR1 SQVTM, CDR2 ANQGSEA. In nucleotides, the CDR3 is TGCAGCGTTGCCCAAGCTACGAACACTGAAGCTTTCTTT. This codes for CSVAQATNTEAFF.

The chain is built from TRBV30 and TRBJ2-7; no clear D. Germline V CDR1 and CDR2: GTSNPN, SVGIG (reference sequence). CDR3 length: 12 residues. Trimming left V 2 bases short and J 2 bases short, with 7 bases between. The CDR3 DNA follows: TGTGCCTGGAGTCCAGGTACCTACGAGCAGTACTTC. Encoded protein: CAWSPGTYEQYF.

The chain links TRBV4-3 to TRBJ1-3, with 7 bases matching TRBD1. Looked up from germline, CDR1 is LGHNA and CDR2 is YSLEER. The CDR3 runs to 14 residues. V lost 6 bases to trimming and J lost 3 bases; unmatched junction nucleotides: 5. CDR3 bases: TGCGCCAGCAGACTTACAGGGGTTGGAAACACCATATATTTT. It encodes CASRLTGVGNTIYF.

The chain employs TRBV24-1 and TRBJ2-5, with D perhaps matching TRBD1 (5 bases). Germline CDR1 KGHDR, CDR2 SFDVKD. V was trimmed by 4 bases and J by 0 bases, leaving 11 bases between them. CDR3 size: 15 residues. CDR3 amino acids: CATSDHRTYQETQYF. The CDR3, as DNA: TGTGCCACCAGTGACCACAGGACCTACCAAGAGACCCAGTACTTC.

The CDR3 is CASSSDGGARNNEQFF. In DNA form, the CDR3 reads TGTGCCAGCAGTTCCGACGGGGGGGCCAGGAACAATGAGCAGTTCTTC. This chain links TRBV6-5 with TRBJ2-1; 8 bases are shared with TRBD2. The length of the CDR3 is 16 residues. The V and J ends lost 4 bases and 5 bases, in that order; junction bases with no gene match: 10. Germline CDR1 is MNHEY and CDR2 is SVGAGI.

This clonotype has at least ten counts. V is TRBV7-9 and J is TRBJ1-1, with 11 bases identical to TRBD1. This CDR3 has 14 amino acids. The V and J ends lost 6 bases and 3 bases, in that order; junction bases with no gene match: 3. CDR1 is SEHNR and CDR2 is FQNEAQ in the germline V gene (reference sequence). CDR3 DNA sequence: TGTGCCAGCAGGGGGGACAGGGGGGACACTGAAGCTTTCTTT. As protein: CASRGDRGDTEAFF.

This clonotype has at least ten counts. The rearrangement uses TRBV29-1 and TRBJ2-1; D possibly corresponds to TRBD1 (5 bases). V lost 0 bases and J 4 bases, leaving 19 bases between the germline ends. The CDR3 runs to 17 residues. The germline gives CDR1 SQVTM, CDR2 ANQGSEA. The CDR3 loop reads CSVEDPSSQGNYNEQFF. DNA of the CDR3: TGCAGCGTTGAAGATCCCTCTTCCCAGGGTAATTACAATGAGCAGTTCTTC.

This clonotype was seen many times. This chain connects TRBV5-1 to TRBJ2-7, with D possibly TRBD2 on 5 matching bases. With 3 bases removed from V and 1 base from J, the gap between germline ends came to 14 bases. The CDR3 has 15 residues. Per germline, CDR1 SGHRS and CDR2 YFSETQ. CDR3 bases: TGCGCCAGCAGCTCCATGGGGAGTGGGTCCTACGAGCAGTACTTC. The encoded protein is CASSSMGSGSYEQYF.

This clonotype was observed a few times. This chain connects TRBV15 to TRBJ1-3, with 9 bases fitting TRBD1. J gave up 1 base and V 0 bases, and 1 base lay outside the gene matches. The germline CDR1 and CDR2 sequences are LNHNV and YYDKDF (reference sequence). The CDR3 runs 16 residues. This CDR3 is CATSRDGTGSGNTIYF. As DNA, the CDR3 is TGTGCCACCAGCAGAGATGGGACAGGGTCTGGAAACACCATATATTTT.

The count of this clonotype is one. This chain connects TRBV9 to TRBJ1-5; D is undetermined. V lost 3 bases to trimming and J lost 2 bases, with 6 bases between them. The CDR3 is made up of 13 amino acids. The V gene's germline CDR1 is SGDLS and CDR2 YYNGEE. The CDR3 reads CASSGEGNQPQHF. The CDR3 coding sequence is TGTGCCAGCAGCGGCGAGGGCAATCAGCCCCAGCATTTT.

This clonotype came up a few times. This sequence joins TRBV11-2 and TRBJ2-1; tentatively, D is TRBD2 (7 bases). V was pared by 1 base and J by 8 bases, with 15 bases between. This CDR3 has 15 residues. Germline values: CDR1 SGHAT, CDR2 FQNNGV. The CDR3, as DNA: TGTGCCAGCAGCTTAGGCGGGGGCCCCAGGTATGAGCAGTTCTTC. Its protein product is CASSLGGGPRYEQFF.

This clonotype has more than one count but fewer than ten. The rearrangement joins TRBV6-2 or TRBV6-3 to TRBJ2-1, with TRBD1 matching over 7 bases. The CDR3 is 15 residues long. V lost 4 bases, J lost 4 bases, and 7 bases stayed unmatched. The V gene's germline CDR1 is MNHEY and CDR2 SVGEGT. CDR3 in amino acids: CASSSETGLYNEQFF. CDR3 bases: TGTGCCAGCAGTTCCGAGACAGGGTTGTACAATGAGCAGTTCTTC.

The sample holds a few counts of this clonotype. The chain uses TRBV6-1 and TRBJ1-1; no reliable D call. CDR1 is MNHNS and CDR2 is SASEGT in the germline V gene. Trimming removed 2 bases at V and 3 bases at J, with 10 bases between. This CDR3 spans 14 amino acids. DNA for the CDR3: TGTGCCAGCAGTGAATTCCCGGGATACACTGAAGCTTTCTTT. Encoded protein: CASSEFPGYTEAFF.

The CDR3 DNA reads TGCAGTGCTAGAACTTTACCTGGACGGGGAAAAGAGACCCAGTACTTC. It codes for CSARTLPGRGKETQYF. The rearrangement joins TRBV20-1 to TRBJ2-5; D might be TRBD2 (5 bases). The germline CDR1 and CDR2 sequences are DFQATT and SNEGSKA (reference sequence). The V gene lost 2 bases and the J gene lost 3 bases, with 19 bases spanning the gap. CDR3 size: 16 residues.

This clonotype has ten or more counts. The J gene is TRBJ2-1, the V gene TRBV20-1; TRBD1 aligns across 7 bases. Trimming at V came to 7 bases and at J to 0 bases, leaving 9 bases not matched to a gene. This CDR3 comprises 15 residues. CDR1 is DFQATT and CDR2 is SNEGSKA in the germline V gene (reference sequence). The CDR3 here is CSVRGGPFSYNEQFF. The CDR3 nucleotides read TGCAGTGTCAGAGGGGGCCCGTTCTCCTACAATGAGCAGTTCTTC.

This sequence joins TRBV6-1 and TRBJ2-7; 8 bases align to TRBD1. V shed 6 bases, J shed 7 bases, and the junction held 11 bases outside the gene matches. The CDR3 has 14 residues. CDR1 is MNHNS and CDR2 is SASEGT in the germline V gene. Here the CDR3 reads CASSPTRQGTEQYV. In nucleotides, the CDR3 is TGTGCCAGCAGCCCCACCAGACAGGGGACAGAGCAGTACGTC.

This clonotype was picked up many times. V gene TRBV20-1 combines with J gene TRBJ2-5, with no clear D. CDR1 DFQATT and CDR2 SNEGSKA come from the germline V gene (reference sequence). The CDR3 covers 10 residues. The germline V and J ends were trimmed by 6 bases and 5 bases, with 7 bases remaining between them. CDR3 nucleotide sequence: TGCAGTGCCCTCGGGGAGACCCAGTACTTC. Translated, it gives CSALGETQYF.

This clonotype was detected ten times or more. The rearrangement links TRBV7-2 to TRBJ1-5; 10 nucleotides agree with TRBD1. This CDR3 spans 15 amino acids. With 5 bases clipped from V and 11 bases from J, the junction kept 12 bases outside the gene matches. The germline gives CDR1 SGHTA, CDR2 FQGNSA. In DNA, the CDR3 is TGTGCCAGCAGCGACCGGGACAGGGGTGTTTCGACCCAGCATTTT. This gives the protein CASSDRDRGVSTQHF.

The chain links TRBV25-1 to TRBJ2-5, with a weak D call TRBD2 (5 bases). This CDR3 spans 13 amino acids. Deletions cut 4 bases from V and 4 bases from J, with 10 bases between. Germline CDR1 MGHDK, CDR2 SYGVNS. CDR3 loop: CASSAPSLETQYF. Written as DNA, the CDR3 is TGTGCCAGCAGTGCCCCTAGCCTAGAGACCCAGTACTTC.

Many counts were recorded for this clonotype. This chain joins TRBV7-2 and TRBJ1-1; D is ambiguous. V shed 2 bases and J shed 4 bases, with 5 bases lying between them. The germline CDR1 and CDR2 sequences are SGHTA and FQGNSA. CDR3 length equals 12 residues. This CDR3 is CASSLIGTEAFF. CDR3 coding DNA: TGTGCCAGCAGCTTAATCGGCACTGAAGCTTTCTTT.

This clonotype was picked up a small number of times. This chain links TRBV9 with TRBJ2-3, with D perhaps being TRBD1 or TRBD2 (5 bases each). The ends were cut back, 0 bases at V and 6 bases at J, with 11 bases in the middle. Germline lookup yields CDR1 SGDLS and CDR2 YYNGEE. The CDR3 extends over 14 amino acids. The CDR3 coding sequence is TGTGCCAGCAGCGTAGGAGGGGCCGTGGATACGCAGTATTTT. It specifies CASSVGGAVDTQYF.

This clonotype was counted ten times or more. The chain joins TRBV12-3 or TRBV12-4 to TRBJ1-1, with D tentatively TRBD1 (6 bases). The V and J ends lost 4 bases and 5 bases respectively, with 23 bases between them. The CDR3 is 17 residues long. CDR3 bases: TGTGCCAGCAGTTCTCTTTCAACGGGGGGCCAGAGGACTGAAGCTTTCTTT. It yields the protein CASSSLSTGGQRTEAFF.

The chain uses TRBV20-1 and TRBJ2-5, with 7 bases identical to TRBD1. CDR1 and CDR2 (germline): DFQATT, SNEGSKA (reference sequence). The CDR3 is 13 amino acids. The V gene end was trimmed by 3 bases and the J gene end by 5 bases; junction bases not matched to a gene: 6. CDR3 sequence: CSASKGAGETQYF. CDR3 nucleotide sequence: TGCAGTGCTAGCAAGGGGGCCGGGGAGACCCAGTACTTC.

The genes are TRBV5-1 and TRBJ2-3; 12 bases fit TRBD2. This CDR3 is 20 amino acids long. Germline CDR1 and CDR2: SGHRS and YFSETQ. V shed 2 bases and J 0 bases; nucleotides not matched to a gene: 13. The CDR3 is CASSLGPRLAGARSTDTQYF. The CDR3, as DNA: TGCGCCAGCAGCTTAGGGCCGCGACTAGCGGGGGCGAGGAGCACAGATACGCAGTATTTT.

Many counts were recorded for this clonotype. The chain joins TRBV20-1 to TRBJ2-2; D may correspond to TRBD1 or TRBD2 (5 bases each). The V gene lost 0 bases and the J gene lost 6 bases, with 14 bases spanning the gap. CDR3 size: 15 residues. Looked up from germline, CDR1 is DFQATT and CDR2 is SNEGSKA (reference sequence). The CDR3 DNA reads TGCAGTGCTAGAGATCTACAGAGGGGCGCCGGGGAGCTGTTTTTT. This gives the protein CSARDLQRGAGELFF.